These 18 T cell receptor beta chains share one sample of origin, sequenced in a study of early T cells in non-severe SARS-CoV-2 infection (dated by TCRdb to the early 2020s). The library relied on 5' RACE. Sequencing relied on a NextSeq 500. TCRdb reprocessed the public reads (quality trimming at Q25 with fastp, clone calling with MiXCR) and kept in-frame beta chains. Duplicate CDR3 protein sequences are folded into a single record with the most common DNA and genes. Here the sample has around 67,000 distinct CDR3 sequences; 12% occur a single time. The top ten clonotypes cover more than 5.5% of the sample. Input material: whole blood. The receptors come from an adult who was a healthcare worker with PCR-confirmed SARS-CoV-2 infection or an uninfected control (not recorded which).

The table lists this clonotype with many counts. Compared with germline, one end of the junction differs, possibly owing to a read error. The chain links TRBV5-1 to TRBJ2-4; D possibly uses TRBD1 or TRBD2 (5 bases each). From germline, CDR1 is SGHRS and CDR2 YFSETQ. The CDR3 has 14 residues. CDR3 protein: CASSFTGPKDIQYF. The CDR3 bases are TGCGCCAGCAGCTTTACGGGACCCAAAGACATTCAGTACTTC. The entire variable domain, with the rest obtained from reference TRBV5-1 and TRBJ2-4, is as follows: KAGVTQTPRYLIKTRGQQVTLSCSPISGHRSVSWYQQTPGQGLQFLFEYFSETQRNKGNFPGRFSGRQFSNSRSEMNVSTLELGDSALYLCASSFTGPKDIQYFGAGTRLSVL.

This clonotype was found a few times. This sequence joins TRBV12-3 or TRBV12-4 and TRBJ2-1, with TRBD2 as a possible D gene (6 bases). The CDR3 totals 12 residues. V shed 6 bases and J shed 8 bases, with 11 bases lying between them. CDR3 sequence: CASSPRGYEQFF. The DNA for the CDR3 is TGTGCCAGCAGCCCCCGGGGGTATGAGCAGTTCTTC.

The rearrangement links TRBV7-3 to TRBJ2-7; D is uncertain. CDR3 length: 12 residues. V lost 2 bases and J 7 bases, leaving 9 bases between the germline ends. Germline CDR1 is SGHTA and CDR2 is FQGTGA. The CDR3 here is CASSLGLGEQYF. Written as DNA, the CDR3 is TGTGCCAGCAGCTTAGGCTTGGGAGAGCAGTACTTC.

This clonotype came up a few times. The chain employs TRBV7-9 and TRBJ1-3; 9 bases align to TRBD1. The V gene's germline CDR1 is SEHNR and CDR2 FQNEAQ (reference sequence). J was trimmed by 4 bases and V by 3 bases; bases with no gene match: 7. This CDR3 region has 16 residues. The CDR3 nucleotides are TGTGCCAGCAGCTTCGACAGGGGGTCGAGCGGAAACACCATATATTTT. Translated: CASSFDRGSSGNTIYF.

This clonotype has a count of ten or more. The genes are TRBV5-1 and TRBJ2-3; 9 positions match TRBD2. Germline CDR1 is SGHRS and CDR2 is YFSETQ. V dropped 0 bases and J dropped 2; count of bases not matched to a gene: 10. The CDR3 extends over 18 amino acids. CDR3 loop: CASSLDPASGIYTDTQYF. CDR3 sequence (DNA): TGCGCCAGCAGCTTGGATCCTGCTAGCGGGATATACACAGATACGCAGTATTTT.

This clonotype was counted ten times or more. J is TRBJ2-2 and V is TRBV3-1; D gene unclear. V dropped 2 bases and J dropped 0 bases, with 7 bases sitting between them. Germline V gene data show CDR1 as LGHDT and CDR2 as YNNKEL (reference sequence). The CDR3 covers 15 residues. The CDR3 here is CASSQFGANTGELFF. The CDR3, as DNA: TGTGCCAGCAGCCAATTTGGAGCGAACACCGGGGAGCTGTTTTTT.

CDR3 DNA sequence: TGTGCCAGCAGCCTGGTGTATATGGACAGTGGAACCGAAGCTTTCTTT. It translates to CASSLVYMDSGTEAFF. The chain links TRBV6-5 to TRBJ1-1, with D perhaps matching TRBD1 (6 bases). The CDR3 runs to 16 residues. The V end lost 6 bases, the J end lost 8 bases, and 25 bases lay between the germline ends. Germline V gene lookup returns CDR1 MNHEY and CDR2 SVGAGI.

The chain carries TRBV6-5 and TRBJ2-1; 12 bases agree with TRBD1. In germline, CDR1 is MNHEY, CDR2 SVGAGI. The CDR3 is 16 amino acids. Unmatched junction bases numbered 11, after V lost 5 bases and J lost 9 bases. In nucleotides, the CDR3 is TGTGCCAGCAGTGGACCGGGACAGGGGGCGCGGGGTGAGCAGTTCTTC. Encoded protein: CASSGPGQGARGEQFF.

Concerning this clonotype itself: A single base separates this from a much larger clone, so it may be a read error. This chain joins TRBV18 and TRBJ2-5; tentatively, D is TRBD2 (6 bases). The CDR3 runs 13 residues. Looked up from germline, CDR1 is KGHSH and CDR2 is LQKENI. The CDR3 is CTSSPPGEETQYF. The CDR3 DNA reads as TGTACCAGCTCACCACCGGGGGAAGAGACCCAGTACTTC.

This clonotype was recorded many times. The rearrangement uses TRBV6-1 and TRBJ2-2; TRBD1 aligns across 11 bases. V was clipped by 6 bases and J by 6 bases; unmatched bases: 6. The CDR3 loop spans 15 amino acids. The germline CDR1 and CDR2 sequences are MNHNS and SASEGT. CDR3 region: CASSKGQGDAGELFF. The CDR3, as DNA: TGTGCCAGCAGCAAGGGACAGGGGGACGCCGGGGAGCTGTTTTTT.

There are many counts of this clonotype. The chain carries TRBV7-9 and TRBJ2-7, with TRBD2 as a possible D gene (6 bases). The CDR3 is made up of 14 amino acids. V dropped 1 base and J dropped 3 bases, with 10 bases sitting between them. In germline, CDR1 is SEHNR, CDR2 FQNEAQ (reference sequence). The CDR3 nucleotides are TGTGCCAGCAGCTTAGGCCCCGGGGGCTACGAGCAGTACTTC. Translated: CASSLGPGGYEQYF.

Notes on this clonotype: A much larger clone lies one base from this, so it may be a read error. The chain carries TRBV20-1 and TRBJ1-4; TRBD1 is a possible D gene (6 bases). Germline-derived CDR1 and CDR2 are DFQATT and SNEGSKA (reference sequence). The V gene lost 4 bases and the J gene lost 7 bases, with 25 bases spanning the gap. CDR3 length: 17 amino acids. The CDR3 reads CSAIRKRQVFYCEKLFF. The CDR3 DNA reads TGCAGTGCTATCCGGAAAAGACAGGTCTTTTATTGTGAAAAACTGTTTTTT.

This clonotype has more than one count but fewer than ten. The chain has TRBV3-1 and TRBJ1-1; possibly TRBD1 for D (6 bases). The V gene lost 6 bases and the J gene lost 11 bases, with 22 bases spanning the gap. The CDR3 is 14 amino acids. Germline lookup yields CDR1 LGHDT and CDR2 YNNKEL (reference sequence). Written as DNA, the CDR3 is TGTGCCAGCAGACACGAAGGGGGGTCTACCGTCGCTTTCTTT. It specifies CASRHEGGSTVAFF.

This rearrangement joins TRBV4-3 to TRBJ2-2; D call uncertain. This CDR3 region has 16 residues. Germline V gene lookup returns CDR1 LGHNA and CDR2 YSLEER. V was cut by 4 bases and J by 2 bases, with 14 bases left in between. The CDR3 sequence: CASSLVVGDNTGELFF. The CDR3 nucleotides are TGCGCCAGCAGCCTAGTTGTCGGCGACAACACCGGGGAGCTGTTTTTT.

Ten or more counts support this clonotype. The chain uses TRBV2 and TRBJ1-2, with D uncertain. CDR3 length equals 13 residues. Germline CDR1 is SNHLY and CDR2 is FYNNEI. The V gene lost 6 bases and the J gene lost 6 bases, with 14 bases spanning the gap. In DNA form, the CDR3 reads TGTGCCAGCAGCGCGGATAGGAGGGATGGCTACACCTTC. It encodes CASSADRRDGYTF.

The table lists this clonotype with a few counts. The V call is TRBV9, the J call TRBJ2-5, with TRBD1 matching 8 bases. Germline trimming cut 3 bases from V and 5 bases from J; bases unmatched to any gene: 6. The CDR3 spans 14 residues. The germline V gene encodes CDR1 SGDLS and CDR2 YYNGEE. The CDR3 here is CASSAWTGLETQYF. In DNA form, the CDR3 reads TGTGCCAGCAGCGCATGGACAGGGTTGGAGACCCAGTACTTC.

The chain joins TRBV7-2 to TRBJ2-3; tentatively, D is TRBD2 (7 bases). Germline CDR1 and CDR2: SGHTA and FQGNSA. The ends were cut back, 5 bases at V and 2 bases at J, with 11 bases in the middle. This CDR3 contains 14 residues. The CDR3, as DNA: TGTGCCAGCAGCCGACGGGGGGCCACAGATACGCAGTATTTT. The encoded protein is CASSRRGATDTQYF.

The chain is built from TRBV9 and TRBJ1-1; D unclear. Trimming took off 0 bases at V and 1 base at J, with 10 bases between the two ends. The CDR3 totals 15 residues. CDR1 is SGDLS, CDR2 YYNGEE, per germline. The chain's CDR3 is CASSVGSSGNTEAFF. The CDR3 nucleotides are TGTGCCAGCAGCGTAGGATCATCGGGGAACACTGAAGCTTTCTTT. The whole variable domain, filled in from reference TRBV9 and TRBJ1-1, reads DSGVTQTPKHLITATGQRVTLRCSPRSGDLSVYWYQQSLDQGLQFLIQYYNGEERAKGNILERFSAQQFPDLHSELNLSSLELGDSALYFCASSVGSSGNTEAFFGQGTRLTVV.